The T cell receptor beta chain under discussion was sequenced for a study of blood T cells in healthy people across ages. As to this clonotype: It may be a read error: a sequence one base away is much more abundant.

The second PCR ran about 6 to 12 cycles with a sample-barcoded 5' primer and J-beta primers. From the 5' RACE reads, TCRdb called clonotypes with MiXCR, one entry per CDR3 protein. This sample carries around 650,000 distinct CDR3 sequences, around 32% of them seen once, and the ten largest clones take 15% to 19%. This CDR3 region has 11 residues. CDR1 and CDR2 (germline): DFQATT, SNEGSKA (reference sequence). The chain joins TRBV20-1 to TRBJ2-3; D might be TRBD1 or TRBD2, each matching 5 bases. The TCR was taken from a woman aged 80 or over in good health. Sequencing was done on a sample of blood. CDR3 sequence: CRGDGVDTQYF. CDR3 coding DNA: TGCAGGGGGGATGGCGTAGATACGCAGTATTTT.